This is a list of T cell receptor beta chains from one sample in a study of metastatic and nonmetastatic thyroid tumors. From the PCR reads, TCRdb re-called clones with MiXCR. The sample has 39,000 or so clones; approximately 20% are singletons. Sequenced: blood. Receptors were obtained from a female donor with papillary thyroid cancer or a benign thyroid nodule (not recorded which). Some clones in this sample may be carry-over from other donors' samples. Both conserved end residues are part of each CDR3. The D gene is left open where the match is weak. Rows may omit the clone size; those that give it use once, few, many or a size class.

clone size: many; V gene: TRBV4-2; D gene: -; CDR3 length: 16; J gene: TRBJ2-1; CDR3 protein: CASSQDATGGQNEQFF; CDR3 DNA: TGTGCCAGCAGCCAAGACGCGACGGGGGGACAAAATGAGCAGTTCTTC
clone size: -; V gene: TRBV2; D gene: TRBD2; CDR3 length: 14; J gene: TRBJ2-2; CDR3 protein: CASTSGRITGELFF; CDR3 DNA: TGTGCCAGCACTAGCGGGAGGATCACCGGGGAGCTGTTTTTT
clone size: many; V gene: TRBV11-2; D gene: -; CDR3 length: 12; J gene: TRBJ2-3; CDR3 protein: CASSLHLDTQYF; CDR3 DNA: TGTGCCAGCAGCTTGCACCTAGATACGCAGTATTTT
clone size: many; V gene: TRBV11-3; D gene: -; CDR3 length: 13; J gene: TRBJ2-3; CDR3 protein: CASSLPLADTQYF; CDR3 DNA: TGTGCCAGCAGCTTACCACTTGCGGATACGCAGTATTTT
clone size: few; V gene: TRBV28; D gene: -; CDR3 length: 16; J gene: TRBJ1-5; CDR3 protein: CASRPGRGNSNQPQHF; CDR3 DNA: TGTGCCAGCAGACCCGGGAGGGGAAATAGCAATCAGCCCCAGCATTTT
clone size: many; V gene: TRBV6-1; D gene: TRBD1; CDR3 length: 17; J gene: TRBJ1-1; CDR3 protein: CASSERSAGGLNTEAFF; CDR3 DNA: TGTGCCAGCAGTGAGAGGTCGGCAGGGGGCCTGAACACTGAAGCTTTCTTT
clone size: many; V gene: TRBV7-6; D gene: -; CDR3 length: 16; J gene: TRBJ2-1; CDR3 protein: CASSLGTSTIYNEQFF; CDR3 DNA: TGTGCCAGCAGCTTAGGGACATCCACTATTTACAATGAGCAGTTCTTC
clone size: many; V gene: TRBV29-1; D gene: TRBD1; CDR3 length: 13; J gene: TRBJ1-5; CDR3 protein: CSVGQGPNQPQHF; CDR3 DNA: TGCAGCGTTGGACAGGGCCCAAATCAGCCCCAGCATTTT
clone size: medium-sized; V gene: TRBV6-1; D gene: TRBD1; CDR3 length: 15; J gene: TRBJ1-6; CDR3 protein: CASSGQGAGASPLHF; CDR3 DNA: TGTGCCAGCAGTGGACAGGGGGCGGGGGCTTCACCCCTCCACTTT
clone size: many; V gene: TRBV20-1; D gene: -; CDR3 length: 15; J gene: TRBJ2-3; CDR3 protein: CSARQGSGSTDTQYF; CDR3 DNA: TGCAGTGCTAGACAGGGATCTGGTAGCACAGATACGCAGTATTTT
clone size: -; V gene: TRBV9; D gene: TRBD1; CDR3 length: 16; J gene: TRBJ2-7; CDR3 protein: CASSISPGTGHYEQYF; CDR3 DNA: TGTGCCAGCAGCATCTCCCCCGGGACAGGGCACTACGAGCAGTACTTC
clone size: -; V gene: TRBV18; D gene: -; CDR3 length: 14; J gene: TRBJ1-1; CDR3 protein: CASSPGQTNTEAFF; CDR3 DNA: TGTGCCAGCTCACCCGGACAAACGAACACTGAAGCTTTCTTT
clone size: many; V gene: TRBV5-1; D gene: TRBD1; CDR3 length: 15; J gene: TRBJ2-3; CDR3 protein: CASSAGTALSDTQYF; CDR3 DNA: TGCGCCAGCAGCGCCGGGACAGCTTTATCAGATACGCAGTATTTT
clone size: many; V gene: TRBV4-1; D gene: TRBD1; CDR3 length: 16; J gene: TRBJ2-5; CDR3 protein: CASSQGPTGVVETQYF; CDR3 DNA: TGCGCCAGCAGCCAAGGTCCGACAGGGGTGGTGGAGACCCAGTACTTC
clone size: many; V gene: TRBV20-1; D gene: -; CDR3 length: 17; J gene: TRBJ2-2; CDR3 protein: CSASPTRRAGNTGELFF; CDR3 DNA: TGCAGTGCTAGCCCTACTCGCAGGGCGGGAAACACCGGGGAGCTGTTTTTT
clone size: -; V gene: TRBV19; D gene: -; CDR3 length: 15; J gene: TRBJ1-4; CDR3 protein: CASRYDPWGHEKLFF; CDR3 DNA: TGTGCCAGTAGATACGACCCTTGGGGTCATGAAAAACTGTTTTTT
clone size: many; V gene: TRBV15; D gene: TRBD2; CDR3 length: 15; J gene: TRBJ2-5; CDR3 protein: CATSPTSGGPETQYF; CDR3 DNA: TGTGCCACCAGCCCGACTAGCGGGGGCCCCGAGACCCAGTACTTC
clone size: -; V gene: TRBV5-6; D gene: TRBD1; CDR3 length: 14; J gene: TRBJ1-6; CDR3 protein: CASSRRDSNSPLHF; CDR3 DNA: TGTGCCAGCAGCCGCCGGGACAGCAATTCACCCCTCCACTTT
clone size: -; V gene: TRBV18; D gene: -; CDR3 length: 15; J gene: TRBJ1-1; CDR3 protein: CASSPRTGSNTEAFF; CDR3 DNA: TGTGCCAGCTCACCAAGAACAGGATCGAACACTGAAGCTTTCTTT
clone size: many; V gene: TRBV27; D gene: TRBD2; CDR3 length: 15; J gene: TRBJ2-1; CDR3 protein: CASSFGTSGYNEQFF; CDR3 DNA: TGTGCCAGCAGTTTCGGGACTAGCGGATACAATGAGCAGTTCTTC
clone size: -; V gene: TRBV30; D gene: TRBD1; CDR3 length: 15; J gene: TRBJ1-2; CDR3 protein: CACLMWDRGFYGYTF; CDR3 DNA: TGTGCCTGCCTAATGTGGGACAGGGGATTCTATGGCTACACCTTC
clone size: few; V gene: TRBV6-1; D gene: TRBD2; CDR3 length: 16; J gene: TRBJ2-7; CDR3 protein: CASSDKAGEGSYEQYF; CDR3 DNA: TGTGCCAGCAGTGACAAAGCGGGAGAGGGCTCCTACGAGCAGTACTTC
clone size: -; V gene: TRBV20-1; D gene: TRBD2; CDR3 length: 16; J gene: TRBJ2-5; CDR3 protein: CSADGLAGGSQETQYF; CDR3 DNA: TGCAGTGCTGATGGACTAGCGGGAGGGTCCCAAGAGACCCAGTACTTC
clone size: -; V gene: TRBV20-1; D gene: TRBD1; CDR3 length: 14; J gene: TRBJ2-7; CDR3 protein: CSARPVQGFYEQYF; CDR3 DNA: TGCAGTGCTCGACCGGTACAGGGGTTTTACGAGCAGTACTTC
clone size: many; V gene: TRBV30; D gene: TRBD1; CDR3 length: 16; J gene: TRBJ2-1; CDR3 protein: CAWRSNTGQGVDEQSF; CDR3 DNA: TGTGCCTGGAGGAGCAACACGGGACAGGGGGTGGATGAGCAGTCCTTC
clone size: few; V gene: TRBV28; D gene: TRBD2; CDR3 length: 14; J gene: TRBJ2-5; CDR3 protein: CASILAGGGGTQYF; CDR3 DNA: TGTGCCAGCATCCTAGCGGGAGGGGGAGGTACCCAGTACTTC
clone size: once; V gene: TRBV5-4; D gene: -; CDR3 length: 13; J gene: TRBJ1-2; CDR3 protein: CASSLGTDYVYTF; CDR3 DNA: TGTGCCAGCAGCTTGGGGACAGACTATGTCTACACCTTC
clone size: few; V gene: TRBV12-3/TRBV12-4; D gene: -; CDR3 length: 15; J gene: TRBJ2-1; CDR3 protein: CASSPGFLTYNEQFF; CDR3 DNA: TGTGCCAGCAGCCCAGGCTTTTTGACTTACAATGAGCAGTTCTTC
clone size: many; V gene: TRBV5-4; D gene: -; CDR3 length: 13; J gene: TRBJ1-2; CDR3 protein: CASSSLSDRGYTF; CDR3 DNA: TGTGCCAGCAGCTCCCTTTCCGACAGGGGCTACACCTTC
clone size: many; V gene: TRBV6-2/TRBV6-3; D gene: TRBD1; CDR3 length: 17; J gene: TRBJ2-6; CDR3 protein: CASSYAGRGSGANVLTF; CDR3 DNA: TGTGCCAGCAGTTATGCCGGCAGGGGGTCTGGGGCCAACGTCCTGACTTTC
clone size: few; V gene: TRBV27; D gene: TRBD1; CDR3 length: 18; J gene: TRBJ2-2; CDR3 protein: CASSTNSGTGYTGGELFF; CDR3 DNA: TGTGCCAGCAGTACTAACTCGGGGACAGGCTATACGGGAGGGGAGCTGTTTTTT
clone size: few; V gene: TRBV27; D gene: TRBD2; CDR3 length: 13; J gene: TRBJ2-1; CDR3 protein: CASSFSLAGDLFF; CDR3 DNA: TGTGCCAGCAGTTTCTCTCTAGCGGGAGATCTGTTCTTC
clone size: -; V gene: TRBV5-3; D gene: TRBD1; CDR3 length: 15; J gene: TRBJ1-1; CDR3 protein: CASSRTGGLNTGAFF; CDR3 DNA: TGTGCCAGTAGCAGGACAGGGGGTTTGAACACTGGAGCTTTCTTT
clone size: few; V gene: TRBV11-1; D gene: -; CDR3 length: 15; J gene: TRBJ2-1; CDR3 protein: CASSHSFQGRHEQFF; CDR3 DNA: TGTGCCAGCAGCCACAGCTTCCAGGGGAGGCATGAGCAGTTCTTC
clone size: few; V gene: TRBV10-1; D gene: -; CDR3 length: 14; J gene: TRBJ2-7; CDR3 protein: CASSEAGVADEQYF; CDR3 DNA: TGCGCCAGCAGTGAGGCAGGGGTAGCCGACGAGCAGTACTTC
clone size: many; V gene: TRBV3-1; D gene: -; CDR3 length: 16; J gene: TRBJ2-3; CDR3 protein: CASSQDGLRGEDTQYF; CDR3 DNA: TGTGCCAGCAGCCAAGATGGTCTGAGAGGGGAAGATACGCAGTATTTT
clone size: many; V gene: TRBV20-1; D gene: -; CDR3 length: 15; J gene: TRBJ2-1; CDR3 protein: CSARELSGFYNEQFF; CDR3 DNA: TGCAGTGCTAGAGAACTAAGCGGATTTTACAATGAGCAGTTCTTC
clone size: -; V gene: TRBV9; D gene: -; CDR3 length: 14; J gene: TRBJ2-1; CDR3 protein: CASSVLYPGGEQFF; CDR3 DNA: TGTGCCAGCAGCGTACTTTATCCTGGGGGTGAGCAGTTCTTC
clone size: -; V gene: TRBV28; D gene: -; CDR3 length: 11; J gene: TRBJ2-7; CDR3 protein: CVSSPAMEQYF; CDR3 DNA: TGTGTCAGCAGTCCTGCCATGGAGCAGTACTTT
clone size: -; V gene: TRBV15; D gene: -; CDR3 length: 13; J gene: TRBJ2-7; CDR3 protein: CATSRNHRDEQYF; CDR3 DNA: TGTGCCACCAGCAGAAACCACAGGGACGAGCAGTACTTC
clone size: many; V gene: TRBV14; D gene: -; CDR3 length: 15; J gene: TRBJ1-4; CDR3 protein: CASSQTGHLNEKLFF; CDR3 DNA: TGTGCCAGCAGCCAAACGGGACACCTTAATGAAAAACTGTTTTTT
clone size: many; V gene: TRBV10-3; D gene: -; CDR3 length: 14; J gene: TRBJ1-1; CDR3 protein: CAIKPGGYGAEAFF; CDR3 DNA: TGTGCCATCAAACCGGGGGGGTACGGCGCTGAAGCTTTCTTT
clone size: many; V gene: TRBV5-1; D gene: -; CDR3 length: 13; J gene: TRBJ2-7; CDR3 protein: CASSGTSGSEQYF; CDR3 DNA: TGCGCCAGCAGCGGGACGTCTGGAAGCGAGCAGTACTTC
clone size: many; V gene: TRBV7-2; D gene: -; CDR3 length: 14; J gene: TRBJ1-3; CDR3 protein: CASSLATGGNTIYF; CDR3 DNA: TGTGCCAGCAGCTTAGCCACCGGGGGAAACACCATATATTTT
clone size: many; V gene: TRBV4-1; D gene: -; CDR3 length: 13; J gene: TRBJ2-5; CDR3 protein: CASSHAAEETQYF; CDR3 DNA: TGCGCCAGCAGCCACGCCGCGGAAGAGACCCAGTACTTC